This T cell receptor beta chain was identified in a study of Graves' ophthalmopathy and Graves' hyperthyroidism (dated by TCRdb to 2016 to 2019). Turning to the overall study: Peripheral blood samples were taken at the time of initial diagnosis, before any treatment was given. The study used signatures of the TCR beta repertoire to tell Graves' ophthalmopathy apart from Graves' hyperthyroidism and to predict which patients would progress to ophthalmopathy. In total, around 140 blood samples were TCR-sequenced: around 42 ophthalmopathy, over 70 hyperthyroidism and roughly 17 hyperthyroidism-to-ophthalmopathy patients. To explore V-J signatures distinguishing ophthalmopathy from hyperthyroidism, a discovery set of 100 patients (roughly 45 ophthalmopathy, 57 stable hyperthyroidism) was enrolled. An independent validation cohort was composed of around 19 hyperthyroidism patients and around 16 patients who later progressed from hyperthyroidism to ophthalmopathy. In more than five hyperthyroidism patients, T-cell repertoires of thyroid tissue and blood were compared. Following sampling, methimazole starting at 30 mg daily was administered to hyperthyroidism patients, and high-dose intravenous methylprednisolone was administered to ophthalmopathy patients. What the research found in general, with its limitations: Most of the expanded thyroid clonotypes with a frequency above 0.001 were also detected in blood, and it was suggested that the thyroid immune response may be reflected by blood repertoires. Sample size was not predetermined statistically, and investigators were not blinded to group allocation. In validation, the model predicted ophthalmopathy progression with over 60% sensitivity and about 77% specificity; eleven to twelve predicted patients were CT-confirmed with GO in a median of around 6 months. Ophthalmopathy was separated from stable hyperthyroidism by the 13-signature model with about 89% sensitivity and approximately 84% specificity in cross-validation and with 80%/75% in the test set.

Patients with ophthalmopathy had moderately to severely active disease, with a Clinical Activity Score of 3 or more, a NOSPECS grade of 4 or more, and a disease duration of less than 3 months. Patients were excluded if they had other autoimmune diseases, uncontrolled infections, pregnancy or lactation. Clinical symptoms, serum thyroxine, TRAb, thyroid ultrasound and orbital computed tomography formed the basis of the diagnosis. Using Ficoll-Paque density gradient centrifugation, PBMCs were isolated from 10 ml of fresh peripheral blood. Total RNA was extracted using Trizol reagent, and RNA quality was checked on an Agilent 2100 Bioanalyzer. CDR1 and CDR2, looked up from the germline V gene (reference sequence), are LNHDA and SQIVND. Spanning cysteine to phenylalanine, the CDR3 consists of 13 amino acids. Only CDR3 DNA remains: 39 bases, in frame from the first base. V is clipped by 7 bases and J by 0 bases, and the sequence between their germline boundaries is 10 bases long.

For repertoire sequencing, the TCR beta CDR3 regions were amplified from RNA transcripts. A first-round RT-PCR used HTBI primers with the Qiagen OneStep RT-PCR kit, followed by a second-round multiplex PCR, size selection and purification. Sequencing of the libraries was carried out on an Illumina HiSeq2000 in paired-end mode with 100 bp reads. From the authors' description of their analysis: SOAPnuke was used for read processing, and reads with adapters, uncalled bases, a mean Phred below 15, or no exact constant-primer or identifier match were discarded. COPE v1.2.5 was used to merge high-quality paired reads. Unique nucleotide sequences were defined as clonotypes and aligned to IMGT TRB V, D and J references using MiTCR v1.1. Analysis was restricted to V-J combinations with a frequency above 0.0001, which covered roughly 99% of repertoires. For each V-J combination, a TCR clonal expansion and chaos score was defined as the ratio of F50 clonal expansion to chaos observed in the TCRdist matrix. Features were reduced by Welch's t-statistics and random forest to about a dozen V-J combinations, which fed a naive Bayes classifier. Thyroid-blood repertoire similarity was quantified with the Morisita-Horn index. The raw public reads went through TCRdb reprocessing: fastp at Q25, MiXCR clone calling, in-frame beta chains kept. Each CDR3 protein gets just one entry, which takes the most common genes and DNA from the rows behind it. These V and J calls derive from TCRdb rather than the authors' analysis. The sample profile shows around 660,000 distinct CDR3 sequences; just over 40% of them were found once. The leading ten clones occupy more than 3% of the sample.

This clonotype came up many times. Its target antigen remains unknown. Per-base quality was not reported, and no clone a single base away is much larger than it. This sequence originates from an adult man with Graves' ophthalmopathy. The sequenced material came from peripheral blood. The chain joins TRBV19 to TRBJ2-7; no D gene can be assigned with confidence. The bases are TGTGCCAGTACGCCTTCGAGCTCCTACGAGCAGTACTTC. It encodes CASTPSSSYEQYF.